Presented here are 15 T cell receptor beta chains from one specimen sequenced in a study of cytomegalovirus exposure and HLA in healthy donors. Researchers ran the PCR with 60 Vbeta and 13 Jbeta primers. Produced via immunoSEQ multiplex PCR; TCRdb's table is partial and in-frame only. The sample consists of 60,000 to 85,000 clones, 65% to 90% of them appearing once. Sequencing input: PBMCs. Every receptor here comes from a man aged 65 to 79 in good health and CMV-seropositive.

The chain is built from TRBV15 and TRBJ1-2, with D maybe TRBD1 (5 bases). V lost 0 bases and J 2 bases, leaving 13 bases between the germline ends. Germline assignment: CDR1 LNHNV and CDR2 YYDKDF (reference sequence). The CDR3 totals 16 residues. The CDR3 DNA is TGTGCCACCAGCAGAGATAGGCCAGGGTGGAACTATGGCTACACCTTC. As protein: CATSRDRPGWNYGYTF.

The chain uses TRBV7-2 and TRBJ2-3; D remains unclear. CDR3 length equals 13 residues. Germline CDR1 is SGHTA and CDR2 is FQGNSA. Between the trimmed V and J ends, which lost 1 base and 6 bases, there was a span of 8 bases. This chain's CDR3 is CASSLGARDTQYF. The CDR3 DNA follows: TGTGCCAGCAGCTTAGGGGCCCGGGATACGCAGTATTTT.

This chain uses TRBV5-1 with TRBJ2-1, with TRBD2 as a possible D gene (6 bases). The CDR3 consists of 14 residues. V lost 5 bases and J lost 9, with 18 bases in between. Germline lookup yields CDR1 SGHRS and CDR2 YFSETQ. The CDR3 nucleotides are TGCGCCAGCAGTCTAGAGGACTATAGCGGTGAGCAGTTCTTC. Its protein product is CASSLEDYSGEQFF.

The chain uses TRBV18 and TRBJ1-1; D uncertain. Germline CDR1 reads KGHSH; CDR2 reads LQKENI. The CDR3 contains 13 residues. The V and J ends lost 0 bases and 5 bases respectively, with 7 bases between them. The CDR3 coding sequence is TGTGCCAGCTCACCACCCGCCGGGACTGAAGCTTTCTTT. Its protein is CASSPPAGTEAFF.

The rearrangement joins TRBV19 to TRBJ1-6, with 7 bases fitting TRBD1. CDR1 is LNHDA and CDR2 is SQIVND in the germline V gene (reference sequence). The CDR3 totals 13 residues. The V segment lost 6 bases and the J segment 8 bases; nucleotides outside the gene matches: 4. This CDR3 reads CASRTGQDSPLHF. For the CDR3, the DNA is TGTGCCAGTAGAACCGGACAGGATTCACCCCTCCACTTT.

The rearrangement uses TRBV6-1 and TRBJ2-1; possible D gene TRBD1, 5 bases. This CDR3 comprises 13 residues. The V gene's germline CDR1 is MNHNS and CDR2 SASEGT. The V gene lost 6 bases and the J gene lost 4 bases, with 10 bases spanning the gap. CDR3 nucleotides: TGTGCCAGCAGGGGGCTCGCTTACAATGAGCAGTTCTTC. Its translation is CASRGLAYNEQFF.

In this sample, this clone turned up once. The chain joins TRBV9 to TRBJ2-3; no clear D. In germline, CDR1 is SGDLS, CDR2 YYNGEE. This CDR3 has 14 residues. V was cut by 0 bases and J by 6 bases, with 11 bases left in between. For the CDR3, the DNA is TGTGCCAGCAGCGTAGCCAGCCCCGGGGATACGCAGTATTTT. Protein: CASSVASPGDTQYF. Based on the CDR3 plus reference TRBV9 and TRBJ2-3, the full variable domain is DSGVTQTPKHLITATGQRVTLRCSPRSGDLSVYWYQQSLDQGLQFLIQYYNGEERAKGNILERFSAQQFPDLHSELNLSSLELGDSALYFCASSVASPGDTQYFGPGTRLTVL.

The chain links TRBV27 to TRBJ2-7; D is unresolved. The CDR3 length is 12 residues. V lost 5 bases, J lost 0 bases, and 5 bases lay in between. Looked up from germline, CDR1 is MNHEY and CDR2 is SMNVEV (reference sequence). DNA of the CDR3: TGTGCCAGCAGTCCGAGCTCCTACGAGCAGTACTTC. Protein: CASSPSSYEQYF.

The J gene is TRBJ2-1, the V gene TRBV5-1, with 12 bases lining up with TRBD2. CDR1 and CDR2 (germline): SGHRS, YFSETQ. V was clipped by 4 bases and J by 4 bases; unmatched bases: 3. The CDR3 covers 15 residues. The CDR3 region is CASSLAGGRYNEQFF. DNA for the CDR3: TGCGCCAGCAGCCTAGCGGGAGGGCGTTACAATGAGCAGTTCTTC.

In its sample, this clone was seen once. CDR3 bases: TGTGCCAGCAGTTTGTTATCAGGGGTCCAGCCCCAGCATTTT. Its translation is CASSLLSGVQPQHF. The genes are TRBV28 and TRBJ1-5; perhaps TRBD1 as D (6 bases). The CDR3 has 14 amino acids. V was trimmed by 3 bases and J by 7 bases, leaving 13 bases between them. Germline CDR1 reads MDHEN; CDR2 reads SYDVKM.

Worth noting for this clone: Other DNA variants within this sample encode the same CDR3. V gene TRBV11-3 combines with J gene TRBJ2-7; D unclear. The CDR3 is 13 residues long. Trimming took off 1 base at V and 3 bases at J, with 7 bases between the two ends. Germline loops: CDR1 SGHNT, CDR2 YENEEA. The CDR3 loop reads CASSLGLDYEQYF. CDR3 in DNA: TGTGCCAGCAGCTTAGGGCTAGACTACGAGCAGTACTTC.

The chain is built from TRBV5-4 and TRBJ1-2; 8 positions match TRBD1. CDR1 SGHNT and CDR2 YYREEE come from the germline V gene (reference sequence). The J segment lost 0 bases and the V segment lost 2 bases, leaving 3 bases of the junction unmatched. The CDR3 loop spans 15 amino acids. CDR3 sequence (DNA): TGTGCCAGCAGCTTAGAGGACAGGGCTAACTATGGCTACACCTTC. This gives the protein CASSLEDRANYGYTF.

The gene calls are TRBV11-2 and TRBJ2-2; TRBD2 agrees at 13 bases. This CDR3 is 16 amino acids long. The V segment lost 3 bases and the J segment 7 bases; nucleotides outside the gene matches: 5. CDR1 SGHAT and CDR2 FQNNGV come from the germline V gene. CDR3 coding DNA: TGTGCCAGCAGCTTCACTAGCGGGAGGGCCGGCGGGGAGCTGTTTTTT. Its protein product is CASSFTSGRAGGELFF.

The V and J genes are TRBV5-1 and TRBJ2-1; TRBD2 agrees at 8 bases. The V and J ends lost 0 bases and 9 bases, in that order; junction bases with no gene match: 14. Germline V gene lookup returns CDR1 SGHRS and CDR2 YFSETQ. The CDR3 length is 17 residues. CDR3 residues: CASSLEGGTRSLGEQFF. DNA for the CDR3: TGCGCCAGCAGCTTGGAGGGTGGGACTAGGTCTCTGGGTGAGCAGTTCTTC.

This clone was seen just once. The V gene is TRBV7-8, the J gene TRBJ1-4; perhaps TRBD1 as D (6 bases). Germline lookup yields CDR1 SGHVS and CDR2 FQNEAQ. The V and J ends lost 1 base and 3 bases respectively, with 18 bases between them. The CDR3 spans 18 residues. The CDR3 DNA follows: TGTGCCAGCAGCTTAGGCCCACGCGCAGGGGAATCTAATGAAAAACTGTTTTTT. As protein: CASSLGPRAGESNEKLFF.